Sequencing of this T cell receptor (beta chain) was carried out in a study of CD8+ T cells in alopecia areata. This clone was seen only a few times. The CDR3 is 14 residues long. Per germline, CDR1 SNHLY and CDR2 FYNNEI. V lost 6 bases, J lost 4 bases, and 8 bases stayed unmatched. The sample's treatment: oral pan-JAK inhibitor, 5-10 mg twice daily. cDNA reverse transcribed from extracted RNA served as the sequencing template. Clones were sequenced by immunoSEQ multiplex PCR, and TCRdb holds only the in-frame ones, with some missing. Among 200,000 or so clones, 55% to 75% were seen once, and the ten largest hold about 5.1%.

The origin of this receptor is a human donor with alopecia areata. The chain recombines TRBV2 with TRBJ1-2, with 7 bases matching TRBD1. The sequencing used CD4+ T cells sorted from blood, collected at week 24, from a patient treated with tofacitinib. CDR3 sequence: CASRRDRDLYGYTF. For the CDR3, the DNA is TGTGCCAGCAGGAGGGACAGAGATCTCTATGGCTACACCTTC.